This T cell receptor (beta chain) is drawn from a study of blood T cell repertoires in COVID-19 (dated by TCRdb to 2018 to 2021). Describing the broader study: Samples from collaborators originated in the United States, Italy and Spain and spanned both the acute and convalescent phases of COVID-19. Subjects who had been exposed to COVID-19, were actively infected with it, or had recovered from it provided the deeply sampled blood TCRbeta repertoires that made up the dataset. HLA class I and class II types, where available, came from metadata supplied by the sample provider rather than from assay-based typing. The samples were drawn from two sources: the first 160 participants of the ongoing ImmuneRACE study, and 950 to 1,500 subjects contributed by 6 global collaborators. Nearly every sample came with metadata listing a de-identified subject ID, COVID-19 status, age in years and sex. The prospective study material was composed of cDNA or gDNA derived from T cells, B-cell-depleted T cells, or PBMCs. A freely available public database, intended as a resource for researchers studying the immune response to SARS-CoV-2, is where the repertoires were released.

In the prospective study, participants were 18 to 89 years old, resided in fewer than 25 geographic areas of the United States, and were enrolled through a virtual design. In the prospective study, cohorts were assigned on the basis of participant-reported clinical history obtained from a screening survey and a study questionnaire. Mobile phlebotomists in the prospective study collected whole blood, serum and a nasopharyngeal or oropharyngeal swab from every participant. Participants in the prospective study had the option to provide additional blood draws and questionnaires over an approximately two-month period. Before DNA extraction, prospective study blood samples were shipped either frozen or at room temperature. The CDR3 numbers 14 residues from cysteine through phenylalanine. Only the CDR3 portion is preserved as DNA: 42 bases, with reading frame beginning at the first base. V loses 6 bases at its end and J loses 0 bases; junction bases beyond the gene matches: 4. Per the germline V gene, SNHLY is the CDR1 and FYNNEI is the CDR2.

What the study reported, not specific to this receptor: The amount of clinical and demographic metadata varied by source and participant and was provided uncurated.

To note about this clone: Its specific antigen is unknown. No qualities accompany the bases; no much larger clone lies one base away.

The immunoSEQ Assay, a bias-controlled multiplex PCR, was used to amplify TCRbeta CDR3 regions from genomic DNA. The paper's processing steps were these. Within the assay, amplification of reference gene primers was used to estimate how many nucleated cells each sample contained. Sequence reads were collapsed and filtered to measure the absolute abundance of every unique TCRbeta CDR3 rearrangement. For each sample, productive Simpson clonality was calculated by taking the square root of Simpson's diversity index across productive rearrangements. TCRdb mirrors the immuneACCESS table, restricted to in-frame sequences. Some clones are absent from its copies; in checked studies, under half trace to an unresolved V gene, and the reason for the others is unknown. The V and J calls and the clone size are those of that table, but D and trimming were determined from the DNA. In all, the sample holds some 150,000 clones, and approximately 88% of those were seen once. The top ten clonotypes cover about 1.2% of the sample.

The sequence links TRBV2 to TRBJ1-1, with 7 bases in between that match TRBD1. Source material: PBMCs or T cells enriched from blood (not recorded which). This TCR was recovered from a woman aged 25-40 years with acute COVID-19. CDR3 reads: CASSLQGMNTEAFF. The nucleotide sequence reads TGTGCCAGCAGCCTACAGGGGATGAACACTGAAGCTTTCTTT. When the CDR3 is completed using the reference TRBV2 and TRBJ1-1 genes on either side, the full variable domain is EPEVTQTPSHQVTQMGQEVILRCVPISNHLYFYWYRQILGQKVEFLVSFYNNEISEKSEIFDDQFSVERPDGSNFTLKIRSTKLEDSAMYFCASSLQGMNTEAFFGQGTRLTVV.